This T cell receptor (beta chain) was captured in a study of shared clonotypes between healthy human individuals. Generated by immunoSEQ multiplex PCR, the TCRdb table keeps only in-frame clones and is missing some. The sample lists over 2 million clones, 85% to 95% occurring once. V lost 0 bases and J lost 0, with 13 bases in between. The V gene's germline CDR1 is SGHRS and CDR2 YFSETQ. The CDR3 loop spans 18 amino acids. This chain links TRBV5-1 with TRBJ2-6, with D perhaps given as TRBD1 or TRBD2 (6 bases each). Sequences were obtained from naive CD4+ T cells from PBMCs. Subset: CD45RA+ positively selected. The source of this sequence is a man aged 18-30 years in good health. Some clones in this sample may be carry-over from other donors' samples. DNA of the CDR3: TGCGCCAGCAGCTTGGGGAGGGGGACCATCTCTGGGGCCAACGTCCTGACTTTC. It is translated as CASSLGRGTISGANVLTF. The full variable domain, in which reference TRBV5-1 and TRBJ2-6 provide the parts outside the CDR3, is KAGVTQTPRYLIKTRGQQVTLSCSPISGHRSVSWYQQTPGQGLQFLFEYFSETQRNKGNFPGRFSGRQFSNSRSEMNVSTLELGDSALYLCASSLGRGTISGANVLTFGAGSRLTVL.